A selection of T cell receptor beta chains follows, all from one sample in a study of CD8 T cells in ankylosing spondylitis. MiXCR, applied by TCRdb to the 5' RACE reads, yields one record per CDR3 protein. The repertoire holds 250,000 to 300,000 distinct CDR3 sequences, with 20% as singletons. The sample consisted of blood, either unsorted or a sorted T cell fraction (not recorded which). These receptor sequences come from a male donor with ankylosing spondylitis or in good health (not recorded which). CDR3s include the opening cysteine and the closing phenylalanine or tryptophan. Each record gives: V gene, J gene, clone size, CDR3 length, D gene, CDR3 DNA, CDR3 protein. The D gene is left open where the match is weak. Not every row has a clone size; where given, it reads once, few, many or a size class.

TRBV6-5	TRBJ2-3	few	14	.	TGTGCCAGCAGTTACGGTGATAGCACAGATACGCAGTATTTT	CASSYGDSTDTQYF
TRBV5-1	TRBJ2-1	few	15	TRBD1	TGCGCCAGCAGCCTACAGGGGCCGTTAAACAATGAGCAGTTCTTC	CASSLQGPLNNEQFF
TRBV27	TRBJ2-5	.	16	.	TGTGCCAGCAGTTTATCGAGTAGCACCGAGGGGAAGACCCAGTACTTC	CASSLSSSTEGKTQYF
TRBV28	TRBJ2-2	once	16	TRBD1	TGTGCCAGCAGTTTACGGGCAGGGGGCCGTACCGGGGAGCTGTTTTTT	CASSLRAGGRTGELFF
TRBV6-1	TRBJ2-3	many	15	.	TGTGCCAGCAGTGCGGGGGGCAGCTCCACAGATACGCAGTATTTT	CASSAGGSSTDTQYF
TRBV12-3/TRBV12-4	TRBJ1-5	many	15	.	TGTGCCAGCAGACAACAGGGAGCGAGCAATCAGCCCCAGCATTTT	CASRQQGASNQPQHF
TRBV28	TRBJ1-1	few	17	.	TGTGCCAGCAGTTTGGTGTCAGGGGTTGGGTTGAACACTGAAGCTTTCTTT	CASSLVSGVGLNTEAFF
TRBV6-2/TRBV6-3	TRBJ1-5	few	15	TRBD1	TGTGCCAGCAGTCCTACAGGGGGATACTATCAGCCCCAGCATTTT	CASSPTGGYYQPQHF
TRBV4-2	TRBJ2-5	.	13	.	TGTGCCAGCAGCCAAGATAGTGAAGGGACCCAGTACTTC	CASSQDSEGTQYF
TRBV6-2/TRBV6-3	TRBJ2-3	.	20	.	TGTGCCAGCAGTTACCTCTCCTCGTACAGGGTTCAAACTAGCACAGATACGCAGTATTTT	CASSYLSSYRVQTSTDTQYF
TRBV5-1	TRBJ2-1	.	16	TRBD1	TGCGCCAGCAGCCTTAACAGGGGCCCCTCCTACAATGAGCAGTTCTTC	CASSLNRGPSYNEQFF
TRBV5-1	TRBJ2-5	.	16	TRBD2	TGCGCCAGCAGCTTGGACGGGACTAGCGGTGGAGAGACCCAGTACTTC	CASSLDGTSGGETQYF
TRBV20-1	TRBJ2-2	.	15	TRBD1	TGCAGTGCTGACAGGGGAACTACGAACACCGGGGAGCTGTTTTTT	CSADRGTTNTGELFF
TRBV5-1	TRBJ2-5	.	20	TRBD1	TGCGCCAGCAGCTACCCAAATTTCGGGACAGGGGGCGCCTCGCAAGAGACCCAGTACTTC	CASSYPNFGTGGASQETQYF
TRBV5-1	TRBJ2-1	.	12	TRBD2	TGCGTCCCGGGACTAGCATCCAATGAGCAGTTCTTC	CVPGLASNEQFF
TRBV14	TRBJ1-6	few	13	.	TGTGCCAGCAGCCAAGTCGGGGGTTCACCCCTCCACTTT	CASSQVGGSPLHF
TRBV6-5	TRBJ2-3	.	15	.	TGTGCCAGCAGTTCCCGGACAGCTAGCACAGATACGCAGTATTTT	CASSSRTASTDTQYF
TRBV20-1	TRBJ2-1	.	15	TRBD2	TGCAGTGCCGCATTACTAGCGGGACCAGAAAATGAGCAGTTCTTC	CSAALLAGPENEQFF
TRBV20-1	TRBJ2-5	.	13	.	TGCAGTGCTAGACCAGGCCACCAAGAGACCCAGTACTTC	CSARPGHQETQYF
TRBV9	TRBJ2-5	few	16	TRBD2	TGTGCCAGCAGCGCGCCTCGGGGGGAGGGTTTGGAGACCCAGTACTTC	CASSAPRGEGLETQYF
TRBV3-1	TRBJ2-5	few	16	TRBD1	TGTGCCAGCAGCCAAGACGGGACAGGGTATCAAGAGACCCAGTACTTC	CASSQDGTGYQETQYF
TRBV6-1	TRBJ1-5	.	15	TRBD1	TGTGCCAGCAGTGAACAACAGGGGAGGGGTCAGCCCCAGCATTTT	CASSEQQGRGQPQHF
TRBV12-3/TRBV12-4	TRBJ2-1	.	15	TRBD1	TGTGCCAGCAGAGTCACCGGGACAGTTAACAATGAGCAGTTCTTC	CASRVTGTVNNEQFF
TRBV10-3	TRBJ2-2	.	14	.	TGTGCCATCAGTGGTGGTGCGGGGTCCGGGGAGCTGTTTTTT	CAISGGAGSGELFF
TRBV6-1	TRBJ2-3	few	14	TRBD2	TGTGCCAGCAGCCGCGGGAGGGCCGACGATACGCAGTATTTT	CASSRGRADDTQYF
TRBV29-1	TRBJ1-2	many	15	.	TGCAGCGTCGACCAAGCAGGGGACCGATCCTATGGCTACACCTTC	CSVDQAGDRSYGYTF
TRBV5-6	TRBJ2-1	.	16	TRBD2	TGTGCCAGCAGTACCAGACTAGCGGGAATCTACAATGAGCAGTTCTTC	CASSTRLAGIYNEQFF
TRBV20-1	TRBJ2-1	.	13	TRBD2	TGCAGTGCGGCCGGGACTAGCGTCGGGGAGCAGTTCTTC	CSAAGTSVGEQFF
TRBV5-5	TRBJ1-4	.	17	TRBD1	TGTGCCAGCAGCCCGGACAGGGGGTTCCCAACTAATGAAAAACTGTTTTTT	CASSPDRGFPTNEKLFF
TRBV3-1	TRBJ2-3	few	11	.	TGTGCCAGCACGTTTGCAGATACGCAGTATTTT	CASTFADTQYF
TRBV24-1	TRBJ2-3	.	15	TRBD2	TGTGCCACCAGTGACCTAGCGGGAGCAACAGATACGCAGTATTTT	CATSDLAGATDTQYF
TRBV12-3/TRBV12-4	TRBJ2-5	.	14	.	TGTGCCAGCAGTTTGGGTATCGGGCAAGAGACCCAGTACTTC	CASSLGIGQETQYF
TRBV20-1	TRBJ2-5	few	13	TRBD1	TGCAGTGCTAGTCACAGGGGGCAAGAGACCCAGTACTTC	CSASHRGQETQYF
TRBV5-1	TRBJ2-5	few	13	.	TGCGCCAGCAGCTTGGGGAAACAAGAGACCCAGTACTTC	CASSLGKQETQYF
TRBV27	TRBJ2-3	.	16	TRBD1	TGTGCCAGCAGAACCTGGGACAGTTTATCTTCAGATACGCAGTATTTT	CASRTWDSLSSDTQYF
TRBV9	TRBJ2-3	.	15	.	TGTGCCAGCAGCGTAGGCTGGATGGGCACAGATACGCAGTATTTT	CASSVGWMGTDTQYF
TRBV5-1	TRBJ2-5	few	15	TRBD2	TGCGCCAGCAGATCTACCACTAGCGATCGAGAGACCCAGTACTTC	CASRSTTSDRETQYF
TRBV29-1	TRBJ2-5	once	13	.	TGCAGCGTTGAAGGGTTGGGCCAAGAGACCCAGTACTTC	CSVEGLGQETQYF
TRBV13	TRBJ1-2	many	12	.	TGTGCCAGCAGCTCGCAGGGGCGCGGCTACACCTTC	CASSSQGRGYTF
TRBV5-1	TRBJ2-1	few	14	.	TGCGCCAGCAGCTTGAGACAGGTTTACAATGAGCAGTTCTTC	CASSLRQVYNEQFF
TRBV5-1	TRBJ2-5	few	16	TRBD2	TGCGCCAGCAGCTCCGATTTAACGGCGGGAGTTGGGACCCAGTACTTC	CASSSDLTAGVGTQYF
TRBV12-3/TRBV12-4	TRBJ1-5	many	16	TRBD1	TGTGCCAGCAGTTTCGAGACAGGGAGTGGCAATCAGCCCCAGCATTTT	CASSFETGSGNQPQHF
TRBV6-5	TRBJ2-4	many	11	.	TGTGCCACCGAACAAACAAACATTCAGTACTTC	CATEQTNIQYF